This passage covers 21 T cell receptor beta chains from one sample sequenced in a study of identifying expanded T cells in peripheral blood. Sequencing used immunoSEQ multiplex PCR; TCRdb keeps in-frame clones, though not all of them. Of around 100,000 clones listed, roughly 91% are singletons. Material for sequencing was blood. The receptors derive from a person between 18 and 69 years old in good health.

The rearrangement joins TRBV14 to TRBJ1-1, with a weak D call TRBD1 (5 bases). CDR1 and CDR2 from the germline V gene are SGHDN and FVKESK. V lost 3 bases, J lost 6 bases, and 11 bases lay in between. The CDR3 runs to 13 residues. The CDR3 reads CASSHAGTPEAFF. In DNA form, the CDR3 reads TGTGCCAGCAGCCACGCGGGGACCCCTGAAGCTTTCTTT.

J is TRBJ2-5 and V is TRBV5-6; possibly TRBD1 or TRBD2 for D (5 bases each). Germline assignment: CDR1 SGHDT and CDR2 YYEEEE. V lost 0 bases and J lost 5, with 8 bases in between. The CDR3 spans 13 residues. CDR3 coding DNA: TGTGCCAGCAGCTTGGGCAGGGACGAGACCCAGTACTTC. This encodes CASSLGRDETQYF.

The V gene is TRBV7-6, the J gene TRBJ1-1; TRBD1 might be the D (5 bases). V shed 0 bases and J shed 1 base, with 18 bases lying between them. The germline V gene has CDR1 SGHVS and CDR2 FNYEAQ. This CDR3 spans 18 amino acids. CDR3 coding DNA: TGTGCCAGCAGCTTAGCGAGGGACGAGGGGTCCACGAACACTGAAGCTTTCTTT. Protein: CASSLARDEGSTNTEAFF.

CDR3 sequence: CASSPNKDNYGYTF. The DNA of the CDR3 is TGTGCCAGCAGCCCCAACAAGGATAACTATGGCTACACCTTC. V usage is TRBV7-9 and J usage is TRBJ1-2; D unclear. The CDR3 is 14 residues long. Germline CDR1 is SEHNR and CDR2 is FQNEAQ (reference sequence). Trimming removed 5 bases from V and 1 base from J, with 11 bases in between.

V is TRBV18 and J is TRBJ2-5; no reliable D call. The CDR3 runs to 15 residues. V was clipped by 1 base and J by 3 bases, with 12 bases between them. Germline CDR1 reads KGHSH; CDR2 reads LQKENI. As DNA, the CDR3 is TGTGCCAGCTCACCACTACCCCGAGGAGAAGAGACCCAGTACTTC. Its translation is CASSPLPRGEETQYF.

V is TRBV5-1 and J is TRBJ1-1, with D possibly TRBD1 on 5 matching bases. The V gene's germline CDR1 is SGHRS and CDR2 YFSETQ. The ends were cut back, 4 bases at V and 5 bases at J, with 12 bases in the middle. The CDR3 has 13 residues. The CDR3 DNA follows: TGCGCCAGCAGCCTGCTGGGGGGGACTGAAGCTTTCTTT. Translation gives CASSLLGGTEAFF. The full variable domain, completed using reference TRBV5-1 and TRBJ1-1, is KAGVTQTPRYLIKTRGQQVTLSCSPISGHRSVSWYQQTPGQGLQFLFEYFSETQRNKGNFPGRFSGRQFSNSRSEMNVSTLELGDSALYLCASSLLGGTEAFFGQGTRLTVV.

This chain uses TRBV6-5 with TRBJ1-1; unclear D gene. The CDR3 is made up of 16 amino acids. Trimming shortened V by 0 bases and J by 0 bases, and 11 bases separated the two germline ends. Germline assignment: CDR1 MNHEY and CDR2 SVGAGI. CDR3 DNA sequence: TGTGCCAGCAGTTACTCGTCTGGGGATATGAACACTGAAGCTTTCTTT. Residues: CASSYSSGDMNTEAFF.

This chain connects TRBV19 to TRBJ2-1; unclear D gene. This CDR3 comprises 14 residues. V was pared by 6 bases and J by 0 bases, with 9 bases between. Looked up from germline, CDR1 is LNHDA and CDR2 is SQIVND (reference sequence). DNA of the CDR3: TGTGCCAGTAGGCTCGGTAGCTCCTACAATGAGCAGTTCTTC. This codes for CASRLGSSYNEQFF.

The chain uses TRBV19 and TRBJ1-2; TRBD1 agrees at 8 bases. CDR1 is LNHDA, CDR2 SQIVND, per germline (reference sequence). The CDR3 has 15 amino acids. V was pared by 5 bases and J by 4 bases, with 9 bases of the junction left unmatched. CDR3 nucleotide sequence: TGTGCCAGTAGTTCCGCGGACAGGGCATTCTATGGCTACACCTTC. Translated, it gives CASSSADRAFYGYTF.

The chain is built from TRBV20-1 and TRBJ1-5; D gene unclear. The CDR3 has 9 residues. Per germline, CDR1 DFQATT and CDR2 SNEGSKA (reference sequence). The CDR3: CAGGEPQHF. In DNA form, the CDR3 reads TGCGCAGGTGGGGAGCCCCAGCATTTT.

The genes are TRBV4-1 and TRBJ1-3; maybe TRBD1 (6 bases). Germline CDR1 is MGHRA and CDR2 is YSYEKL. Trimming removed 3 bases at V and 4 bases at J, with 28 bases between. The CDR3 is 20 residues long. The CDR3 reads CASSQGGARRGPGGGNTIYF. The DNA for the CDR3 is TGCGCCAGCAGCCAGGGGGGTGCGAGGCGGGGGCCCGGAGGAGGAAACACCATATATTTT.

The rearrangement uses TRBV19 and TRBJ1-1; TRBD1 matches 10 bases. From germline, CDR1 is LNHDA and CDR2 SQIVND (reference sequence). V gave up 5 bases and J gave up 1 base; unmatched junction bases: 4. This CDR3 is built from 15 residues. CDR3 bases: TGTGCCAGTAGTGCCGACAGGGGGCCGAACACTGAAGCTTTCTTT. Its translation is CASSADRGPNTEAFF.

The chain combines TRBV7-2 with TRBJ1-2, with D possibly TRBD1 on 5 matching bases. V shed 2 bases and J shed 8 bases, with 18 bases lying between them. The germline V gene has CDR1 SGHTA and CDR2 FQGNSA. This CDR3 is built from 15 residues. The DNA of the CDR3 is TGTGCCAGCAGCTTATCGACAGTCATAAGTGAGGGCTACACCTTC. Translated: CASSLSTVISEGYTF.

This clone was seen a single time. The chain joins TRBV7-9 to TRBJ2-5; D not certain. The end of the DNA is better explained by TRBJ2-7, so the J call may be wrong. The CDR3 sequence is 13 residues long. Germline-derived CDR1 and CDR2 are SEHNR and FQNEAQ (reference sequence). The CDR3 DNA is TGTGCCAGCAGCTTAGAGGGTCCCTACGAGCAGTACTTC. Protein product: CASSLEGPYEQYF.

This chain joins TRBV19 and TRBJ1-4; D remains unclear. The CDR3 contains 14 residues. V was cut by 5 bases and J by 3 bases, with 10 bases left in between. Germline CDR1 is LNHDA and CDR2 is SQIVND (reference sequence). In DNA form, the CDR3 reads TGTGCCAGTAGTGCCACCATCTCTAATGAAAAACTGTTTTTT. Its protein is CASSATISNEKLFF.

The chain combines TRBV10-2 with TRBJ2-3; 10 bases map to TRBD2. The CDR3 totals 15 residues. Germline V lookup: CDR1 WSHSY, CDR2 SAAADI. With 4 bases clipped from V and 1 base from J, the junction kept 2 bases outside the gene matches. Written as DNA, the CDR3 is TGCGCCAGCAGTGCCAGCGGGGGGGGCACAGATACGCAGTATTTT. Protein sequence: CASSASGGGTDTQYF.

The chain joins TRBV6-5 to TRBJ1-2; no definite D call. This CDR3 is 13 amino acids long. V was trimmed by 5 bases and J by 1 base, leaving 8 bases between them. Germline-derived CDR1 and CDR2 are MNHEY and SVGAGI. The chain's CDR3 is CASSAGNNYGYTF. CDR3 coding DNA: TGTGCCAGCAGTGCGGGCAATAACTATGGCTACACCTTC.

The chain combines TRBV7-2 with TRBJ1-3; 9 nucleotides agree with TRBD1. This CDR3 is built from 16 residues. Losses at the gene ends were 4 bases for V and 0 bases for J; bases not matched to a gene: 4. Germline CDR1 and CDR2: SGHTA and FQGNSA. The CDR3 reads CASSSTGGSSGNTIYF. The CDR3 region has the DNA TGTGCCAGCAGCTCAACAGGGGGCTCCTCTGGAAACACCATATATTTT.

This clone has a handful of counts. The chain combines TRBV7-2 with TRBJ1-5, with a weak D call TRBD1 (5 bases). Per germline, CDR1 SGHTA and CDR2 FQGNSA. This CDR3 has 15 amino acids. V shed 2 bases and J shed 4 bases, with 12 bases lying between them. The CDR3 nucleotides read TGTGCCAGCAGCTTAATGTCCGGGGGGAATCAGCCCCAGCATTTT. Translating gives CASSLMSGGNQPQHF.

Points on this clone: This CDR3 is also generated by other DNA sequences in the sample. V usage is TRBV28 and J usage is TRBJ2-5; no reliable D call. Trimming cost V 3 bases and J 5 bases, with 7 bases left between them. The CDR3 has 12 residues. Looked up from germline, CDR1 is MDHEN and CDR2 is SYDVKM. CDR3 sequence: CASSFSQETQYF. CDR3 DNA: TGTGCCAGCAGTTTCTCCCAGGAGACCCAGTACTTC.

This clone was seen a handful of times. V is TRBV18 and J is TRBJ1-5; no clear D. The CDR3 has 15 residues. Germline-derived CDR1 and CDR2 are KGHSH and LQKENI. V lost 2 bases and J lost 7, with 15 bases in between. The CDR3 region has the DNA TGTGCCAGCTCACCAGGGGAAACGGGCACCCAGCCCCAGCATTTT. It encodes CASSPGETGTQPQHF.